A selection of T cell receptor beta chains follows, all from one sample in a study of memory CD4+ T cells and cytomegalovirus serostatus. Profiling relied on immunoSEQ multiplex PCR, and the TCRdb table lists in-frame clones only, not all of them. The table lists tens of thousands of clones, just under 80% of them singletons, with over 0.45% in the top ten. What was sequenced was memory CD4+ T cells from blood. Source of these receptors: an adult in good health and CMV-seronegative. CDR3s include the opening cysteine and the closing phenylalanine or tryptophan.

V gene	J gene	CDR3 protein
TRBV7-3	TRBJ1-1	CASSLTGTNTEAFF
TRBV7-2	TRBJ2-3	CASSRKLLGGTTDTQYF
TRBV28	TRBJ2-7	CASLRGAYEQYF
TRBV5-8	TRBJ1-6	CASSLRDPYSPLHF
TRBV29-1	TRBJ2-3	CSVKTGSDTQYF
TRBV6-1	TRBJ1-2	CASSESRTGVGGYGYTF
TRBV6-5	TRBJ1-2	CASSYTQTQGANGYTF
TRBV5-5	TRBJ2-2	CASSFISGELFF
TRBV5-1	TRBJ2-3	CASSLGQTSTDTQYF
TRBV2	TRBJ1-1	CASSGRGSDTEAFF
TRBV11-2	TRBJ1-2	CASSLGQGYGYTF
TRBV30	TRBJ1-1	CAWTGPQAFF
TRBV21-1	TRBJ1-4	CASSKPQGNEKLFF
TRBV19	TRBJ1-6	CASTRDRVNSPLHF
TRBV7-3	TRBJ2-7	CASSQGQGAEQYF
TRBV5-6	TRBJ2-5	CASSWGQGQETQYF
TRBV11-2	TRBJ2-3	CASSTLLDTQYF
TRBV14	TRBJ1-1	CASSKYRTGYEAFF
TRBV7-8	TRBJ1-1	CASSLSTGQRLLEAFF
TRBV2	TRBJ1-2	CASRRTGDGGYTF
TRBV11-2	TRBJ2-6	CASSPREVSGANVLTF
TRBV2	TRBJ1-5	CASSVPGNSNQPQHF
TRBV6-1	TRBJ2-7	CASSEIGGISYEQYF
TRBV5-1	TRBJ2-3	CASSTGQVPPTSTDTQYF
TRBV5-8	TRBJ2-1	CASSFLSYNEQFF
TRBV21-1	TRBJ1-3	CASSRRGGQGIWSGNSGNTIYF
TRBV6-5	TRBJ1-1	CASSWRRNTEAFF
TRBV7-6	TRBJ1-1	CASSPEHGRGEAFF
TRBV19	TRBJ1-1	CASSPPTRTEAFF
TRBV15	TRBJ2-1	CATSRGSSYNEQFF
TRBV21-1	TRBJ1-1	CASLMGRGIIMNTEAFF
TRBV5-1	TRBJ1-4	CASSLGATEKLFF
TRBV28	TRBJ1-2	CASSFAPTVGYTF
TRBV11-2	TRBJ2-3	CASSLGGPTDTQYF
TRBV28	TRBJ2-7	CASSHPRGTNSYEQYF
TRBV5-5	TRBJ2-7	CASSRDGTSYEQYF
TRBV7-9	TRBJ2-1	CASLAGGDLTYNEQFF
TRBV13	TRBJ2-5	CASSFGGLDSLQYF
TRBV27	TRBJ1-1	CASSLRGTEAFF
TRBV25-1	TRBJ2-2	CASSAVGTGELFF
TRBV19	TRBJ2-3	CASSSLAGGRGTQYF
TRBV11-1	TRBJ2-2	CASSLAGINTGELFF
TRBV29-1	TRBJ2-7	CSALRPSGGTYEQYF
TRBV5-4	TRBJ2-7	CASRSGTAPYEQYF
TRBV6-1	TRBJ2-5	CASSTQGYQETQYF
TRBV11-2	TRBJ2-4	CASSLAGLENIQYF
TRBV5-1	TRBJ1-2	CASSPQTGNYGYTF